This T cell receptor (beta chain) was retrieved from a study of T cell responses to AZD1222 COVID-19 vaccine. Study-wide points: There were mostly white British donors and more females than males, and clonal diversity was possibly underestimated. Once two AZD1222 doses were given, Spike-specific TCR breadth and depth went up.

Turning to this clone: Its antigen is not identified.

Germline CDR1 SGHTA, CDR2 FQGNSA. Trimming took 0 bases from V and 7 from J; bases not matched to a gene: 7. The CDR3 is 15 amino acids. Generated by immunoSEQ multiplex PCR, the TCRdb table keeps only in-frame clones and is missing some. The sample contains roughly 100,000 clones, 75% to 90% of which appear only once. J is TRBJ1-2 and V is TRBV7-2, with 8 bases identical to TRBD1. The specimen comprised peripheral blood, sampled on day 0 of AZD1222 vaccination. This clonotype originated in an adult in good health. This CDR3 is CASSLAAGGRVGYTF. The CDR3 nucleotides are TGTGCCAGCAGCTTAGCTGCAGGGGGCAGAGTTGGCTACACCTTC.